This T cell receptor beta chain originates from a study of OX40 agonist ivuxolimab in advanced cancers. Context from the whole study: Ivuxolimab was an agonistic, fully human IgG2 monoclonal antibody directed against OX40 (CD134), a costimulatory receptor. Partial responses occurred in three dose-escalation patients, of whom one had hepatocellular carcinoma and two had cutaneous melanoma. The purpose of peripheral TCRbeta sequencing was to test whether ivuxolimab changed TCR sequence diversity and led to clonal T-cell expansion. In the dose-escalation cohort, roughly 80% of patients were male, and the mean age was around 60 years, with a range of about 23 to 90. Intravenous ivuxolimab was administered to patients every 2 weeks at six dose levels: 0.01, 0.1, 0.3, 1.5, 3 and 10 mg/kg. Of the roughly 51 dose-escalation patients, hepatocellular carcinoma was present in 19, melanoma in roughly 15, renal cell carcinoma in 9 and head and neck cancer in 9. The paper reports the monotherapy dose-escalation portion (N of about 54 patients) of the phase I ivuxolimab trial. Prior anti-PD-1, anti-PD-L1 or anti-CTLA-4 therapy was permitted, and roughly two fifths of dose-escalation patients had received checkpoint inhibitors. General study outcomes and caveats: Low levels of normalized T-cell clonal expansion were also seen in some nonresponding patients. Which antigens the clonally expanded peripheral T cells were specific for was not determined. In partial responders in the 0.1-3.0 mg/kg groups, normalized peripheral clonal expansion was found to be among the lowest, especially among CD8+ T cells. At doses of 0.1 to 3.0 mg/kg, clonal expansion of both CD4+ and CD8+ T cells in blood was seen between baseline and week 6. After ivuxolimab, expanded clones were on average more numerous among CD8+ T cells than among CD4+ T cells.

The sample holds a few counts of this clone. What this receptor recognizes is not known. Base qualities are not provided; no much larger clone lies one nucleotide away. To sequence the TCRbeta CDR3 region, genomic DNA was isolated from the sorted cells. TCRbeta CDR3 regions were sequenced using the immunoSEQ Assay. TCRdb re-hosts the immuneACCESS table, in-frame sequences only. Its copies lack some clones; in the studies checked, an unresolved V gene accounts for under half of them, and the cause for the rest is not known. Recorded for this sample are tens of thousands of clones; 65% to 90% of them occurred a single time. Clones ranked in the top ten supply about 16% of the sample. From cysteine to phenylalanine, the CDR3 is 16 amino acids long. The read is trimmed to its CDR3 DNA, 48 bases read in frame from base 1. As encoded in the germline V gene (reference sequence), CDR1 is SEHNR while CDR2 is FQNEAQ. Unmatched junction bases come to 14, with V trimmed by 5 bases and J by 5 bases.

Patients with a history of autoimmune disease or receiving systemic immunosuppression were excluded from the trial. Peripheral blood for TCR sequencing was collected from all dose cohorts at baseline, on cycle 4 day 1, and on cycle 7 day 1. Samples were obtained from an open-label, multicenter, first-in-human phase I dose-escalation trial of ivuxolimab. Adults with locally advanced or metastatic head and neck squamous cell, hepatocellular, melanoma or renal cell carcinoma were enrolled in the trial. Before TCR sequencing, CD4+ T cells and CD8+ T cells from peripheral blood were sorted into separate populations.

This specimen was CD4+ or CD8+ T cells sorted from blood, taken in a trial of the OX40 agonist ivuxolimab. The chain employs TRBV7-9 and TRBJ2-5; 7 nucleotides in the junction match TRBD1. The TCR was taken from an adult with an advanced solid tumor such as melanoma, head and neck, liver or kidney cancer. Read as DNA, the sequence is TGTGCCAGCAGCCAGAGGGAAAGGGGGCCTCGGGAGACCCAGTACTTC. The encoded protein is CASSQRERGPRETQYF.